This T cell receptor (beta chain) was recovered during a study of cytomegalovirus exposure and HLA in healthy donors. Study-wide background: Genotyping showed roughly 86% of 300 to 450 donors falling in the Caucasian-associated ancestry cluster. Study-wide points: Within a later analysis, the majority of CMV-associated TCR beta chains appeared HLA-restricted.

The germline V gene encodes CDR1 SGDLS and CDR2 YYNGEE. The junction had 12 bases not matched to a gene; V was cut back by 0 bases and J by 8 bases. The CDR3 loop spans 16 amino acids. Amplification used 60 Vbeta primers and 13 Jbeta primers. Repertoires were generated with immunoSEQ multiplex PCR, while TCRdb's copy carries only in-frame clones and drops some. The data contain some 170,000 clones, about 83% of them seen just once; the ten biggest clones take up approximately 2.9%. Remarks on this clone: Its matching antigen is unknown.

This sequence originates from a female donor in good health and CMV-seronegative. What was sequenced was PBMCs. The chain couples TRBV9 to TRBJ1-2; 8 bases match TRBD1. The CDR3 nucleotides are TGTGCCAGCAGCGTAGGGGCAGGGGGCGCAAGCTTCGGCTACACCTTC. This encodes CASSVGAGGASFGYTF.